This TCR beta chain was identified in a study of graft-versus-host responses after intestinal transplantation. TCRdb's table, derived via immunoSEQ multiplex PCR, lists solely in-frame clones and lacks some. Seen here are 13,000 or so clones, 74% observed once, and the top ten hold 6.5% to 8%. The germline CDR1 and CDR2 sequences are SGHRS and YFSETQ. This CDR3 spans 13 amino acids. With 0 bases removed from V and 3 bases from J, the gap between germline ends came to 7 bases. Both intraepithelial and lamina propria lymphocytes were released by processing graft tissue. V and J are TRBV5-1 and TRBJ2-7; D is unresolved. This TCR was sampled from a human patient who received an intestinal transplant, so some T cells may come from the graft donor. This specimen consisted of ileum tissue, obtained 16 days after intestinal transplant. CDR3 DNA: TGCGCCAGCAGCTTGGTGGGCGACTACGAGCAGTACTTC. This encodes CASSLVGDYEQYF.